A single sample gave rise to the 6 T cell receptor beta chains below, sequenced in a study of STAT5B mutations in CD4+ large granular lymphocyte leukemia. The data were produced by immunoSEQ multiplex PCR, yet TCRdb's version contains in-frame clones alone and is incomplete. The data contain 20,000 or so clones, about four fifths of them singletons. Input material: CD4+ T cells from blood buffy coats. The origin of the receptors is a human donor in good health.

V gene TRBV2 combines with J gene TRBJ1-5; 7 positions agree with TRBD1. This CDR3 is built from 15 residues. Losses at the gene ends were 4 bases for V and 3 bases for J; bases not matched to a gene: 6. Germline lookup yields CDR1 SNHLY and CDR2 FYNNEI. CDR3 sequence: CASSAGRGNNQPQHF. CDR3 sequence (DNA): TGTGCCAGCAGTGCGGGCAGGGGGAACAATCAGCCCCAGCATTTT.

The genes are TRBV10-1 and TRBJ1-5, with 8 nucleotides matching TRBD1. CDR1 is WNHNN, CDR2 SYGVQD, per germline (reference sequence). This CDR3 contains 18 residues. Losses at the gene ends were 3 bases for V and 0 bases for J; bases not matched to a gene: 10. CDR3 sequence reads: CASSDQDRAGYSNQPQHF. The CDR3 bases are TGCGCCAGCAGTGACCAGGACAGGGCGGGTTATAGCAATCAGCCCCAGCATTTT.

The chain recombines TRBV2 with TRBJ2-1; unclear D gene. The CDR3 covers 14 residues. V lost 8 bases and J lost 9, with 20 bases in between. The germline gives CDR1 SNHLY, CDR2 FYNNEI. This chain's CDR3 is CASALSGRASEQFF. The DNA for the CDR3 is TGTGCCAGCGCCTTATCGGGCAGAGCAAGTGAGCAGTTCTTC. The full variable domain, its missing parts supplied by reference TRBV2 and TRBJ2-1, is EPEVTQTPSHQVTQMGQEVILRCVPISNHLYFYWYRQILGQKVEFLVSFYNNEISEKSEIFDDQFSVERPDGSNFTLKIRSTKLEDSAMYFCASALSGRASEQFFGPGTRLTVL.

A few counts support this clone. CDR3 nucleotide sequence: TGTGCCAGCTCGCCCCGACAGGGTGGGAACACTGAAGCTTTCTTT. It specifies CASSPRQGGNTEAFF. The rearrangement joins TRBV18 to TRBJ1-1; 7 bases line up with TRBD1. V was pared by 6 bases and J by 1 base, with 8 bases of the junction left unmatched. Germline loops: CDR1 KGHSH, CDR2 LQKENI. The length of the CDR3 is 15 residues.

This sequence joins TRBV11-2 and TRBJ1-1, with TRBD1 matching 8 bases. J gave up 5 bases and V 3 bases, and 11 bases lay outside the gene matches. Germline V gene lookup returns CDR1 SGHAT and CDR2 FQNNGV. The CDR3 runs 16 residues. For the CDR3, the DNA is TGTGCCAGCAGCTTGGCCCGGAACAGGGGGGGTACTGAAGCTTTCTTT. Its translation: CASSLARNRGGTEAFF.

This clone was picked up one time. V gene TRBV28 combines with J gene TRBJ1-3; D possibly corresponds to TRBD1 (5 bases). Looked up from germline, CDR1 is MDHEN and CDR2 is SYDVKM. V was cut by 2 bases and J by 5 bases, with 16 bases left in between. CDR3 length: 16 amino acids. The chain's CDR3 is CASSLGDLTWRNTIYF. Written as DNA, the CDR3 is TGTGCCAGCAGTTTAGGGGACCTGACCTGGAGAAACACCATATATTTT.